This T cell receptor (beta chain) comes out of a study of vaccination and CD4 T cells after COVID-19. CDR3 length: 13 residues. The V and J ends lost 3 bases and 0 bases respectively, with 6 bases between them. Germline CDR1 DFQATT, CDR2 SNEGSKA (reference sequence). This clonotype was observed a handful of times. Antigen: not known. An Oncomine TCR Beta short-read assay was used to sequence the DNA from cultured CD4+ T cells. Each CDR3 protein gets one entry after TCRdb re-called the PCR reads with MiXCR. The sample includes 20,000 to 25,000 distinct CDR3 sequences, roughly 40% of them seen just once. Treatment given: roughly 11-day PBMC culture with coronavirus spike peptide pools or control peptides (ViraFEST assay).

This receptor was identified in a human donor who received a COVID-19 vaccine. Here the sequenced sample was CD4+ T cells from blood, cultured in vitro, taken before SARS-CoV-2 vaccination. The rearrangement links TRBV20-1 to TRBJ1-3; D is ambiguous. The CDR3 protein is CSASAYSGNTIYF. CDR3 in DNA: TGCAGTGCTAGCGCTTACTCTGGAAACACCATATATTTT.